Shown below are 10 T cell receptor beta chains from a single sample sequenced in a study of blood T cell repertoires in COVID-19. Libraries were prepared by immunoSEQ multiplex PCR; TCRdb keeps only in-frame clonotypes and omits some of them. The data contain 130,000 to 150,000 clones, over 75% of them singletons. The sequenced material came from peripheral blood. The origin of the receptors is a woman in her fifties or sixties with acute or convalescent COVID-19.

J is TRBJ1-5 and V is TRBV25-1; 8 bases align to TRBD1. The CDR3 runs 14 residues. Germline loops: CDR1 MGHDK, CDR2 SYGVNS. Trimming cost V 5 bases and J 2 bases; bases outside gene matches: 2. The CDR3 spells CASSQTGGNQPQHF. CDR3 DNA sequence: TGTGCCAGCAGTCAGACAGGGGGCAATCAGCCCCAGCATTTT.

This rearrangement joins TRBV11-2 to TRBJ2-1; 7 bases are a match to TRBD2. CDR3 length equals 19 residues. V lost 5 bases to trimming and J lost 4 bases; unmatched junction nucleotides: 20. CDR1 SGHAT and CDR2 FQNNGV come from the germline V gene. DNA for the CDR3: TGTGCCAGCAGCCAAGGCAGGGAGGGCCTCATTGGGCCATACAATGAGCAGTTCTTC. Residues: CASSQGREGLIGPYNEQFF.

The chain employs TRBV7-2 and TRBJ1-2; 9 positions agree with TRBD1. The CDR3 extends over 15 amino acids. Unmatched junction bases numbered 7, after V lost 1 base and J lost 7 bases. Per germline, CDR1 SGHTA and CDR2 FQGNSA. The chain's CDR3 is CASSLGGTGRIGYTF. In nucleotides, the CDR3 is TGTGCCAGCAGCTTAGGGGGGACAGGGAGAATTGGCTACACCTTC.

The count of this clone is one. The J gene is TRBJ2-7, the V gene TRBV5-4; 9 bases map to TRBD2. Trimming cost V 0 bases and J 3 bases; bases outside gene matches: 7. Germline loops: CDR1 SGHNT, CDR2 YYREEE (reference sequence). This CDR3 comprises 16 residues. The chain's CDR3 is CASSLAGGRGYYEQYF. The CDR3 DNA follows: TGTGCCAGCAGCTTGGCGGGCGGGAGGGGTTACTACGAGCAGTACTTC. The entire variable domain, with the rest obtained from reference TRBV5-4 and TRBJ2-7, is as follows: ETGVTQSPTHLIKTRGQQVTLRCSSQSGHNTVSWYQQALGQGPQFIFQYYREEENGRGNFPPRFSGLQFPNYSSELNVNALELDDSALYLCASSLAGGRGYYEQYFGPGTRLTVT.

The chain couples TRBV7-9 to TRBJ1-6, with 8 bases matching TRBD1. The ends lost 5 bases at V and 8 bases at J; junction bases unmatched: 5. This CDR3 comprises 14 residues. In germline, CDR1 is SEHNR, CDR2 FQNEAQ (reference sequence). As DNA, the CDR3 is TGTGCCAGCAGCCCCGGGACAGGAGATTCACCCCTCCACTTT. Its translation: CASSPGTGDSPLHF.

This chain uses TRBV29-1 with TRBJ1-2, with a tentative D call TRBD1 (6 bases). CDR1 SQVTM and CDR2 ANQGSEA come from the germline V gene. The CDR3 sequence is 13 residues long. V was cut by 7 bases and J by 4 bases, with 16 bases left in between. DNA of the CDR3: TGCAGCGCCGCGGGGGGGGCAGGCTATGGCTACACCTTC. Protein sequence: CSAAGGAGYGYTF.

V usage is TRBV5-4 and J usage is TRBJ2-1; 13 bases map to TRBD2. Germline CDR1 is SGHNT and CDR2 is YYREEE (reference sequence). With V trimmed by 0 bases and J by 2 bases, 5 bases remained unmatched. The CDR3 is made up of 18 amino acids. CDR3 DNA: TGTGCCAGCAGCTTGGCCATACTAGCGGGGGGGCCCTACAATGAGCAGTTCTTC. This translates into CASSLAILAGGPYNEQFF.

The chain combines TRBV30 with TRBJ2-7; 9 bases fit TRBD1. The CDR3 length is 12 residues. Looked up from germline, CDR1 is GTSNPN and CDR2 is SVGIG (reference sequence). V was clipped by 8 bases and J by 7 bases; unmatched bases: 9. CDR3 loop: CAHGQGLREQYF. The CDR3 coding sequence is TGTGCCCATGGACAGGGGCTTCGAGAGCAGTACTTC. Full variable domain (rest looked up from reference TRBV30 and TRBJ2-7): SQTIHQWPATLVQPVGSPLSLECTVEGTSNPNLYWYRQAAGRGLQLLFYSVGIGQISSEVPQNLSASRPQDRQFILSSKKLLLSDSGFYLCAHGQGLREQYFGPGTRLTVT.

V usage is TRBV7-3 and J usage is TRBJ2-3, with D tentatively TRBD2 (6 bases). Germline-derived CDR1 and CDR2 are SGHTA and FQGTGA. There are 17 residues in the CDR3. V gave up 2 bases and J gave up 1 base, with 16 bases separating them. The CDR3 spells CASSLVALAWGTDTQYF. The CDR3 DNA reads TGTGCCAGCAGCTTAGTTGCCCTAGCGTGGGGCACAGATACGCAGTATTTT.

This clone has more than one count but fewer than ten. J is TRBJ1-1 and V is TRBV29-1, with 10 bases that match TRBD1. The germline CDR1 and CDR2 sequences are SQVTM and ANQGSEA. This CDR3 has 12 residues. V dropped 7 bases and J dropped 7; count of bases not matched to a gene: 6. The CDR3 region is CSARGTGDEAFF. The CDR3 coding sequence is TGCAGCGCCCGCGGGACAGGGGATGAAGCTTTCTTT. Complete variable domain (other parts from reference TRBV29-1 and TRBJ1-1): SAVISQKPSRDICQRGTSLTIQCQVDSQVTMMFWYRQQPGQSLTLIATANQGSEATYESGFVIDKFPISRPNLTFSTLTVSNMSPEDSSIYLCSARGTGDEAFFGQGTRLTVV.